Following are 10 T cell receptor beta chains from one sample sequenced in a study of post-analysis software for immune sequencing data. Points from the study as a whole: In patients, TRBV5-6, TRBV5-1 and TRBV20-1 belonged to roughly 5 TRBV segments found more frequently than in controls.

Tagging with unique molecular identifiers was a feature of the TCR beta cDNA libraries. Each CDR3 protein gets one entry after TCRdb re-called the PCR reads with MiXCR. The repertoire holds about 540,000 distinct CDR3 sequences, with about a third as singletons. No antigens are known for them. The material sequenced was blood. All receptors come from a girl aged 2-17 years with multiple sclerosis.

The chain uses TRBV15 and TRBJ2-1; 10 bases match TRBD2. This CDR3 has 16 amino acids. V was pared by 3 bases and J by 4 bases, with 6 bases of the junction left unmatched. Germline CDR1 and CDR2: LNHNV and YYDKDF (reference sequence). The CDR3 DNA follows: TGTGCCACCAGCAGTAAAAGCGGGGGGGGTTACAATGAGCAGTTCTTC. Amino acid sequence: CATSSKSGGGYNEQFF. The variable domain in full, with the rest retrieved from reference TRBV15 and TRBJ2-1, is DAMVIQNPRYQVTQFGKPVTLSCSQTLNHNVMYWYQQKSSQAPKLLFHYYDKDFNNEADTPDNFQSRRPNTSFCFLDIRSPGLGDTAMYLCATSSKSGGGYNEQFFGPGTRLTVL.

This chain connects TRBV2 to TRBJ1-5; D is uncertain. Germline CDR1 and CDR2: SNHLY and FYNNEI. Trimming shortened V by 6 bases and J by 0 bases, and 9 bases separated the two germline ends. The CDR3 runs to 14 residues. The CDR3 loop reads CASRPRDSNQPQHF. The CDR3 DNA reads as TGTGCCAGCAGGCCCCGGGATAGCAATCAGCCCCAGCATTTT.

The chain links TRBV28 to TRBJ2-3, with D hard to call. CDR1 is MDHEN and CDR2 is SYDVKM in the germline V gene. Trimming removed 3 bases from V and 6 bases from J, with 16 bases in between. The CDR3 totals 15 residues. This CDR3 is CASSFGPHKVDTQYF. The DNA for the CDR3 is TGTGCCAGCAGTTTTGGGCCTCACAAAGTGGATACGCAGTATTTT.

The J gene is TRBJ1-2, the V gene TRBV7-3; D gene uncertain. This CDR3 is built from 12 residues. Trimming stripped 2 bases from V and 8 bases from J, with 9 bases between. Germline lookup yields CDR1 SGHTA and CDR2 FQGTGA. The chain's CDR3 is CASSLVGEGYTF. In nucleotides, the CDR3 is TGTGCCAGCAGCTTAGTGGGTGAGGGCTACACCTTC.

CDR3 sequence: CASSHGENQPQHF. In DNA, the CDR3 is TGTGCCAGCAGCCACGGGGAGAATCAGCCCCAGCATTTT. The chain uses TRBV3-1 and TRBJ1-5; D call uncertain. This CDR3 is built from 13 residues. Germline V CDR1 and CDR2: LGHDT, YNNKEL (reference sequence). The V end lost 3 bases, the J end lost 4 bases, and 7 bases lay between the germline ends.

The chain uses TRBV20-1 and TRBJ2-5, with D perhaps matching TRBD2 (5 bases). Germline V gene data show CDR1 as DFQATT and CDR2 as SNEGSKA (reference sequence). The CDR3 consists of 13 residues. V lost 4 bases and J 9 bases, leaving 18 bases between the germline ends. The CDR3 DNA follows: TGCAGTGCTAACACCCTTGCAACGGAGGCCCAGTACTTC. It codes for CSANTLATEAQYF.

The chain employs TRBV29-1 and TRBJ1-6, with 8 bases aligning to TRBD1. From germline, CDR1 is SQVTM and CDR2 ANQGSEA. V shed 6 bases and J 5 bases; nucleotides not matched to a gene: 6. CDR3 length: 14 residues. The CDR3 DNA reads as TGCAGCGTCGGGGGGACAGGCGATAATTCACCCCTCCACTTT. It is translated as CSVGGTGDNSPLHF.

This clonotype was counted between two and nine times. The chain combines TRBV9 with TRBJ1-2; a possible D gene is TRBD1 (6 bases). The length of the CDR3 is 14 residues. V was cut by 5 bases and J by 3 bases, with 14 bases left in between. Germline values: CDR1 SGDLS, CDR2 YYNGEE. CDR3 sequence (DNA): TGTGCCAGCAGTCAAGGGGGATACGACTATGGCTACACCTTC. Protein: CASSQGGYDYGYTF.

This clonotype was found a few times. The CDR3 region is CRGQGVSYTF. The CDR3 DNA sequence: TGCAGGGGACAGGGAGTAAGCTACACCTTC. The chain has TRBV20-1 and TRBJ1-2; 9 bases match TRBD1. This CDR3 contains 10 residues. Germline assignment: CDR1 DFQATT and CDR2 SNEGSKA (reference sequence).

The rearrangement joins TRBV20-1 to TRBJ2-5; 7 bases line up with TRBD2. V lost 0 bases to trimming and J lost 0 bases; unmatched junction nucleotides: 1. The CDR3 spans 14 residues. In germline, CDR1 is DFQATT, CDR2 SNEGSKA (reference sequence). The CDR3 DNA sequence: TGCAGTGCTAGAGAGCGGGGGTACCAAGAGACCCAGTACTTC. Residues: CSARERGYQETQYF.